This TCR beta chain was recovered during a study of blood T cell repertoires in COVID-19. The CDR3 contains 15 residues. Trimming left V 2 bases short and J 3 bases short, with 11 bases between. The germline V gene has CDR1 SGHDN and CDR2 FVKESK. How the authors handled the data: For nucleated cells, counts were estimated from reference gene primer amplification. Assay: immunoSEQ multiplex PCR; the TCRdb copy retains only in-frame clones and omits some. V, J and clone size are those of that table, while D and trimming were read from the DNA. This repertoire shows some 410,000 clones, around 89% found once; its top ten account for around 0.95%. Participants spanned ages about 18 to 95 years and resided in about two dozen US areas. Participant-reported clinical history was the basis for cohort assignment.

Material for sequencing was PBMCs or T cells enriched from blood (not recorded which). The receptor was isolated from a woman aged 25 to 45 with acute COVID-19. V gene TRBV14 combines with J gene TRBJ2-1; a possible D gene is TRBD1 (6 bases). The chain's CDR3 is CASSQLTGNYNEQFF. CDR3 nucleotide sequence: TGTGCCAGCAGCCAACTAACAGGGAACTACAATGAGCAGTTCTTC.